This T cell receptor (beta chain) was observed in a study of shared clonotypes between healthy human individuals. Study observations and caveats: Generation probabilities of non-shared clonotypes were lower (relative to those shared by all four donors).

The authors split each subset's genomic DNA evenly across several immunoSEQ plates. Replicate PCRs run on sorted subsets employed 200 ng DNA, 30,000 to 35,000 T cell genomes. The assay was immunoSEQ multiplex PCR, and TCRdb's table has in-frame clones only and misses some. The sample lists around 2,000,000 clones, about 95% occurring once. The CDR3 covers 14 residues. V trimming: 6 bases; J trimming: 7 bases; junction bases outside the gene matches: 12. The germline gives CDR1 MDHEN, CDR2 SYDVKM. Turning to this clone: Its antigen is not identified.

CD45RO negativity and positive selection for CCR7 defined naive CD8 cells, a population that excluded terminally differentiated effector memory CD45RA+ cells. What was sequenced was naive CD8+ T cells sorted from blood. This chain uses TRBV28 with TRBJ2-7; 7 bases are shared with TRBD2. The receptor's source is a man between 18 and 35 years old in good health. The CDR3 region is CASRGTSGVGEQYF. The CDR3 coding sequence is TGTGCCAGCAGGGGGACGAGCGGGGTGGGGGAGCAGTACTTC.